This T cell receptor beta chain appears in the sequencing data of a study of neurological immune-mediated disorders. As regards this clonotype: Its target is unknown.

Study results and caveats: None of the CDR3 amino acid sequences of expanded clones were shared across subjects, and this suggested private repertoires in all groups.

Germline V gene sequence: CDR1 SGHTA, CDR2 FQGNSA. V was shortened by 7 bases and J by 5 bases, with 18 bases between the two germline ends. The CDR3 consists of 15 residues. From 15-18 subjects, over 160 million TCR-beta sequences were obtained in each sequencing run. TCRdb used MiXCR to reprocess the 5' RACE reads, holding one entry per CDR3 protein. This table has 71,000 or so distinct CDR3 sequences, approximately 14% appearing once. As for time point: longitudinal time-point 1 (baseline). The starting material, 2 million PBMCs stored at -80 C, gave rise to the unsorted libraries. The rearrangement joins TRBV7-2 to TRBJ2-1; D is possibly TRBD2 (6 bases). Sequenced sample: PBMCs. This TCR was recovered from a female donor with HTLV-1-associated myelopathy (HAM/TSP). CDR3 in amino acids: CASTKGLLANNEQFF. CDR3 nucleotides: TGTGCCAGCACTAAGGGACTCCTGGCGAACAATGAGCAGTTCTTC. The whole variable domain, filled in from reference TRBV7-2 and TRBJ2-1, reads GAGVSQSPSNKVTEKGKDVELRCDPISGHTALYWYRQSLGQGLEFLIYFQGNSAPDKSGLPSDRFSAERTGGSVSTLTIQRTQQEDSAVYLCASTKGLLANNEQFFGPGTRLTVL.